This T cell receptor (beta chain) was sequenced for a study of shared clonotypes between healthy human individuals (dated by TCRdb to about 2020). In terms of the full investigation: The cohort comprised a couple of women and a few men aged 18 to 49 years. Leukapheresis yielded between about 0.8 and 8.9 billion PBMCs per donor. Libraries were prepared and TCR repertoires were sequenced by different laboratories using diverse techniques, in order to increase sequencing depth and limit assay-specific biases. Blood TCR repertoires of roughly 5 healthy adults were deeply sequenced to estimate repertoire size and the extent of clonotype sharing between individuals. For each donor, three plates each were used for CD4 naive and CD4 memory, two plates were used for CD8 naive, and one plate was used for CD8 memory.

The germline V and J ends show losses of 2 bases and 1 base respectively, and no gene match explains 3 bases of the junction. Taken from the germline V gene, the CDR1 and CDR2 loops are KGHSH and LQKENI. Spanning cysteine to phenylalanine, the CDR3 consists of 15 amino acids. The retained sequence is limited to the CDR3, 45 bases, with the frame set at the first base. Broad study findings and their caveats: Pairwise subsampling led to the expectation that sequencing depth would affect the degree of clonotype sharing among donors. Clonotypes shared by all four sorted-subset donors showed higher generation probabilities than non-shared clonotypes. Sampling was limited to blood, and TCR repertoires in tissue likely differ from TCR repertoires in blood. Even with the large sequencing depth, rarefaction of the sorted-subset datasets indicated that sequencing was incomplete. Estimated clonotype richness was generally larger for naive than for memory subsets. Because the study included only a small number of donors, the genetic and exposure-history diversity represented was limited. Sharing across several donors was observed for around 5% of naive CD4, less than 4% of naive CD8, 2% to 2.5% of memory CD4, and less than 0.45% of memory CD8 clonotypes.

The donors were healthy, HIV-negative adults who had no recently reported acute infections or vaccinations. Only Caucasian adults living in Nashville, Tennessee, USA were represented among the donors. CD4+ T cells were enriched by magnetic negative selection, after which naive cells were positively selected on CD45RA and the negative fraction was taken as the memory subset. Blood was collected by leukapheresis, and PBMCs were isolated by Ficoll-Histopaque density gradient centrifugation and then cryopreserved in liquid nitrogen vapor phase. Analytical flow cytometry was used to check the purity and quantity of each magnetically sorted T cell population. Genomic DNA was isolated from every sorted fraction and measured by UV absorbance on a Nanodrop 2000c. Using the deep immunoSEQ assay, TCR CDR3 regions were amplified from genomic DNA by multiplex PCR. Extracted genomic DNA from each cell subset was distributed evenly across all wells of several immunoSEQ 96-well plates, and each plate was treated as a replicate. For sorted subsets, each replicate PCR was loaded with roughly 0.2 ug genomic DNA, equivalent to 25,000 to 30,000 T cell genomes. Purified libraries were quantified with a Qubit 3.0 fluorometer, sized on a Bioanalyzer 2100, and re-quantified with the KAPA Library Quantification kit. Each immunoSEQ 96-well plate was sequenced on its own single-read 150-cycle Illumina NextSeq 550 flow cell. On the authors' methods: Because the immunoSEQ output included only junctional sequences and no quality scores, the filtering could not be the same as the filtering used for full-length reads. Sequences were annotated with PyIR, a Python wrapper for IgBLAST v1.9, using IMGT germline references to assign V/J genes and CDR3. Reads with weak V/J assignments (E-value above 1e-6), missing CDR3, stop codons, out-of-frame junctions, or ambiguous translated residues were removed. V3J clonotypes were defined as sequences sharing an identical inferred V gene, J gene, and CDR3 amino acid sequence. Percentage overlap between repertoires was calculated by dividing the number of shared unique clonotypes by the size of the smaller repertoire. Three approaches were used to assess repertoire richness: RTK rarefaction, the Chao1 estimator, and Recon v2.1 estimates of unobserved clonotypes. Generation probabilities were computed with OLGA for all TCRbeta clonotypes obtained by the gDNA method from four donors. TCRdb took this table from immuneACCESS and kept in-frame rearrangements with V and J called. Such tables lack part of the clones; where checked against another copy, unresolved V genes explain under half of the gap, and the rest is unexplained. V and J calls and clone size follow that table, whereas D and trimming were derived from the DNA. The sample contains roughly 2 million clones, approximately 96% of them found a single time. Of the sample, roughly 0.13% falls within the top ten clones.

As concerns this clone: There is no known antigen for this receptor. Within one base of it there is no much larger clone, and no base qualities were kept.

This clonotype originated in a man between 18 and 35 years old in good health. This chain is built from TRBV18 and TRBJ2-3, with 7 bases in between that match TRBD1. The sequenced sample consisted of naive CD4+ T cells sorted from blood. The cell subset or site label, as the study defines it: CD45RA+ positively selected. The CDR3 protein: CASSPTTGGTDTQYF. The base sequence is TGTGCCAGCTCACCAACCACAGGGGGCACAGATACGCAGTATTTT.